The rows below give T cell receptor beta chains drawn from one sample of a study of vaccination effects on CD4 cells after COVID-19. Some clones are missing from TCRdb's copy, which holds only in-frame ones; the method was immunoSEQ multiplex PCR. The sample holds about 45,000 clones; under 80% are singletons and the top ten take roughly 30%. Their cognate antigens are unknown. Sample: CD4+ T cells from PBMCs cultured with a peptide pool, taken before COVID-19 vaccination. The receptors were sampled from a human donor who had a prior SARS-CoV-2 infection. Each CDR3 is given with its conserved first and last residue. The D gene is left open where the match is weak. Clone size appears in some rows only: once, few, many, or a class for an expanded clone.

TRBV30,-,-,TRBJ2-2,CAWSEWGHTNTGELFF,TGTGCCTGGAGCGAGTGGGGACACACGAACACCGGGGAGCTGTTTTTT
TRBV14,TRBD1,-,TRBJ1-2,CASSQDQGENNYGYTF,TGTGCCAGCAGCCAAGACCAGGGGGAGAATAACTATGGCTACACCTTC
TRBV7-2,-,-,TRBJ1-2,CASSSTPRGGGYTF,TGTGCCAGCAGCTCCACTCCGAGAGGGGGTGGCTACACCTTC
TRBV11-2,TRBD2,-,TRBJ2-5,CASSPLRDSGSLETQYF,TGTGCCAGCAGCCCTCTGCGGGATAGCGGGAGCCTGGAGACCCAGTACTTC
TRBV7-3,-,few,TRBJ2-2,CASSFSIAGELFF,TGTGCCAGCAGCTTCAGTATCGCCGGGGAGCTGTTTTTT
TRBV9,-,-,TRBJ2-1,CASSVAGYNEQFF,TGTGCCAGCAGCGTAGCCGGCTACAATGAGCAGTTCTTC
TRBV5-6,-,-,TRBJ2-2,CASSSRYTGELFF,TGTGCCAGCAGCTCCAGGTACACCGGGGAGCTGTTTTTT
TRBV6-2/TRBV6-3,-,-,TRBJ2-3,CASSYAGRSTDTQYF,TGTGCCAGCAGTTATGCGGGTAGGAGCACAGATACGCAGTATTTT
TRBV6-5,-,once,TRBJ2-2,CAVSTNTGELFF,TGTGCTGTATCGACGAACACCGGGGAGCTGTTTTTT
TRBV18,-,few,TRBJ2-7,CASSPRTGLREQYF,TGTGCCAGCTCACCAAGGACGGGGCTGAGGGAGCAGTACTTC
TRBV18,-,-,TRBJ2-6,CASSRVSSGANVLTF,TGTGCCAGCTCACGGGTGAGCTCTGGGGCCAACGTCCTGACTTTC
TRBV2,-,-,TRBJ2-3,CANGGRIGTDTQYF,TGTGCCAACGGGGGGCGTATCGGTACAGATACGCAGTATTTT
TRBV5-1,-,-,TRBJ2-3,CASSHSGDRDTQYF,TGCGCCAGCAGCCATAGCGGGGACAGGGATACGCAGTATTTT
TRBV6-2/TRBV6-3,-,-,TRBJ1-2,CASSRQANYGYTF,TGTGCCAGCAGTCGACAGGCGAACTATGGCTACACCTTC
TRBV5-1,-,once,TRBJ2-2,CASRRVNGELFF,TGCGCCAGCAGACGGGTGAACGGGGAGCTGTTTTTT
TRBV10-3,TRBD2,-,TRBJ2-2,CAISESPGGDTGELFF,TGTGCCATCAGTGAGTCTCCGGGAGGAGACACCGGGGAGCTGTTTTTT
TRBV5-3,TRBD2,-,TRBJ2-1,CARSLGLADNYNEQFF,TGTGCCAGAAGCTTGGGGCTAGCGGACAATTACAATGAGCAGTTCTTC
TRBV3-1/TRBV3-2,TRBD2,-,TRBJ2-1,CASSPRTSGYMDEQFF,TGTGCCAGCAGCCCTCGGACTAGCGGGTACATGGATGAGCAGTTCTTC
TRBV2,TRBD1,-,TRBJ2-1,CASKEGTGYEQFF,TGTGCCAGCAAGGAGGGGACAGGATATGAGCAGTTCTTC
TRBV5-1,-,-,TRBJ1-4,CASSGGTVNEKLFF,TGCGCCAGCAGCGGCGGGACGGTTAATGAAAAACTGTTTTTT
TRBV21-1,-,-,TRBJ1-1,CASSTTRTGFGGRTEAFF,TGTGCCAGCAGCACTACAAGGACAGGGTTCGGGGGTCGCACTGAAGCTTTCTTT
TRBV7-2,-,-,TRBJ1-1,CASSLYVPAEAFF,TGTGCCAGCAGCTTATACGTACCGGCCGAAGCTTTCTTT
TRBV20-1,-,-,TRBJ2-7,CSASPRRTFSYEQYF,TGCAGTGCTAGTCCCCGCCGGACCTTTTCCTACGAGCAGTACTTC
TRBV18,-,few,TRBJ2-7,CASSPPDGPLSYEQYF,TGTGCCAGCTCACCACCAGATGGACCGCTCTCCTACGAGCAGTACTTC
TRBV11-3,TRBD2,-,TRBJ2-1,CASSPGLAGYEQFF,TGTGCCAGCAGCCCCGGACTAGCGGGTTATGAGCAGTTCTTC
TRBV30,-,-,TRBJ1-4,CAWRQTGHNEKLFF,TGTGCCTGGAGACAGACAGGCCATAATGAAAAACTGTTTTTT
TRBV18,-,once,TRBJ2-5,CASSPPGGRQETQYF,TGTGCCAGCTCACCACCGGGCGGCCGCCAAGAGACCCAGTACTTC
TRBV7-2,TRBD2,-,TRBJ2-4,CASSFGGAKNIQYF,TGTGCCAGCAGCTTCGGGGGGGCCAAAAACATTCAGTACTTC
TRBV4-1,-,-,TRBJ1-4,CASSPAGGEEKLFF,TGCGCCAGCAGCCCCGCCGGGGGAGAGGAAAAACTGTTTTTT
TRBV27,-,few,TRBJ2-7,CASSLLGQGYYEQYF,TGTGCCAGCAGTTTATTAGGCCAGGGCTACTACGAGCAGTACTTC
TRBV9,-,-,TRBJ2-3,CASSVVGGPSTDTQYF,TGTGCCAGCAGCGTAGTTGGGGGCCCCAGCACAGATACGCAGTATTTT
TRBV5-5,-,-,TRBJ1-2,CASSLRGEYDYGYTF,TGTGCCAGCAGCTTGAGGGGGGAATACGACTATGGCTACACCTTC
TRBV12-3/TRBV12-4,-,-,TRBJ2-3,CASGRESTDTQYF,TGTGCCAGCGGCCGGGAGAGCACAGATACGCAGTATTTT
TRBV19,-,-,TRBJ1-1,CASKTGTKIEAFF,TGTGCCAGTAAGACCGGGACAAAAATTGAAGCTTTCTTT
TRBV24-1,TRBD2,-,TRBJ2-5,CATSDLLGRGQETQYF,TGTGCCACCAGTGATTTGCTAGGGAGGGGCCAAGAGACCCAGTACTTC
TRBV11-1,-,-,TRBJ1-1,CASSFLSGDTEAFF,TGTGCCAGCAGCTTTCTCTCCGGGGACACTGAAGCTTTCTTT
TRBV7-8,-,-,TRBJ2-1,CASSPVVAGLSSYNEQFF,TGTGCCAGCAGCCCGGTAGTGGCGGGATTAAGCTCCTACAATGAGCAGTTCTTC
TRBV6-6,-,-,TRBJ2-7,CASSQTRGGIWRYEQYF,TGTGCCAGCAGTCAGACTAGAGGGGGGATTTGGCGATACGAGCAGTACTTC
TRBV28,-,once,TRBJ1-2,CASSFPPGLGGYTF,TGTGCCAGCAGTTTCCCCCCAGGGTTAGGTGGCTACACCTTC
TRBV3-1/TRBV3-2,-,few,TRBJ1-2,CASSHFLPNYGYTF,TGTGCCAGCAGCCATTTTCTTCCCAACTATGGCTACACCTTC
TRBV19,-,few,TRBJ1-1,CASSPPTIGLLNTEAFF,TGTGCCAGTAGTCCTCCGACAATAGGGTTATTGAACACTGAAGCTTTCTTT
TRBV30,-,medium-sized,TRBJ1-2,CAWTWGGSYTF,TGTGCCTGGACCTGGGGGGGGAGCTACACCTTC
TRBV7-8,-,-,TRBJ1-2,CASSLGAGMESGVGYTF,TGTGCCAGCAGCTTAGGGGCAGGGATGGAGAGCGGGGTTGGCTACACCTTC
TRBV5-4,-,-,TRBJ1-1,CASSLDSATEAFF,TGTGCCAGCAGCTTGGACTCAGCAACTGAAGCTTTCTTT
TRBV11-3,-,few,TRBJ1-1,CASSLDPTRNTEAFF,TGTGCCAGCAGCTTAGATCCAACAAGGAACACTGAAGCTTTCTTT
TRBV2,-,once,TRBJ1-2,CASRLTWGGVYGYTF,TGTGCCAGCAGACTTACTTGGGGTGGCGTCTATGGCTACACCTTC
TRBV19,-,few,TRBJ1-5,CASSLGGNPGLRPQHF,TGTGCCAGTAGTCTAGGAGGGAATCCGGGACTAAGGCCCCAGCATTTT
TRBV18,-,-,TRBJ2-7,CASSPRGTFYEQYF,TGTGCCAGCTCACCACGCGGGACCTTCTACGAGCAGTACTTC
TRBV12-3/TRBV12-4,-,-,TRBJ1-3,CASSVEMGNTIYF,TGTGCCAGCAGTGTCGAGATGGGAAACACCATATATTTT